Following are 21 T cell receptor beta chains from one sample sequenced in a study of T cell responses to AZD1222 COVID-19 vaccine. Assay: immunoSEQ multiplex PCR; the TCRdb copy retains only in-frame clones and omits some. This repertoire shows 110,000 to 150,000 clones, roughly nine tenths found once; its top ten account for more than 1.5%. Sequenced material: peripheral blood, taken on day 0 of AZD1222 vaccination. The source is an adult in good health.

The gene calls are TRBV5-1 and TRBJ2-5; D call uncertain. Germline CDR1 is SGHRS and CDR2 is YFSETQ. This CDR3 region has 14 residues. Trimming pared 5 bases from V and 1 base from J, leaving 12 bases between. The DNA for the CDR3 is TGCGCCAGCAGTCGGCCGACCCTCCAAGAGACCCAGTACTTC. Its translation is CASSRPTLQETQYF.

The genes are TRBV12-3 or TRBV12-4 and TRBJ1-2, with a possible D match to TRBD1 (5 bases). V lost 3 bases and J 3 bases, leaving 5 bases between the germline ends. The CDR3 totals 12 residues. CDR3 nucleotide sequence: TGTGCCAGCAGTTTCAGGGACTATGGCTACACCTTC. Translating it yields CASSFRDYGYTF.

The V and J genes are TRBV3-1 (or the pseudogene TRBV3-2) and TRBJ1-6; no clear D gene. Germline V CDR1 and CDR2: LGHDT, YNNKEL (reference sequence). V dropped 0 bases and J dropped 7 bases, with 10 bases sitting between them. The CDR3 loop spans 15 amino acids. Here the CDR3 DNA reads TGTGCCAGCAGCCAAGAGGCCCTGAGGAATTCACCCCTCCACTTT. It translates to CASSQEALRNSPLHF.

The chain combines TRBV21-1 with TRBJ2-5; TRBD1, as called in the table, went unchecked against the DNA. TRBV21-1 is a documented pseudogene. This CDR3 has 14 residues. The CDR3 DNA sequence: TGTGCCAGTATCCCGGGACAGGGGCAAGAGACCCAGTACTTC. It translates to CASIPGQGQETQYF.

The chain employs TRBV5-1 and TRBJ2-7; 12 bases are shared with TRBD2. V gave up 6 bases and J gave up 4 bases; unmatched junction bases: 5. Germline V CDR1 and CDR2: SGHRS, YFSETQ. This CDR3 has 14 amino acids. The CDR3 DNA sequence: TGCGCCAGCATGTATACTAGCGGGAGGTACGAGCAGTACTTC. This translates into CASMYTSGRYEQYF.

This clone showed up just a few times. V is TRBV14 and J is TRBJ1-2; D ambiguous. V lost 4 bases to trimming and J lost 6 bases, with 12 bases between them. CDR3 length equals 13 residues. Germline V gene data show CDR1 as SGHDN and CDR2 as FVKESK. The CDR3 is CASSPSLVHGYTF. For the CDR3, the DNA is TGTGCCAGCAGCCCCTCCCTGGTCCATGGCTACACCTTC. The entire variable domain, with the rest obtained from reference TRBV14 and TRBJ1-2, is as follows: EAGVTQFPSHSVIEKGQTVTLRCDPISGHDNLYWYRRVMGKEIKFLLHFVKESKQDESGMPNNRFLAERTGGTYSTLKVQPAELEDSGVYFCASSPSLVHGYTFGSGTRLTVV.

This chain links TRBV6-2 or TRBV6-3 with TRBJ1-1; 7 positions agree with TRBD1. The CDR3 runs to 16 residues. Germline lookup yields CDR1 MNHEY and CDR2 SVGEGT. Trimming removed 6 bases from V and 4 bases from J; junction bases left unmatched: 14. CDR3 region: CASSTQGSLFFTEAFF. The DNA for the CDR3 is TGTGCCAGCAGCACACAGGGGTCCTTATTCTTCACTGAAGCTTTCTTT.

V is TRBV5-4 and J is TRBJ1-2; D is unresolved. The CDR3 has 12 residues. Trimming removed 5 bases from V and 8 bases from J, with 13 bases in between. CDR1 and CDR2 from the germline V gene are SGHNT and YYREEE (reference sequence). CDR3 protein: CASRTLVGGYTF. The CDR3 DNA sequence: TGTGCCAGCAGAACTCTGGTCGGGGGCTACACCTTC.

This clone was observed a handful of times. The chain employs TRBV2 and TRBJ1-2, with 8 bases matching TRBD1. CDR3 size: 12 residues. Germline CDR1 reads SNHLY; CDR2 reads FYNNEI. V was clipped by 3 bases and J by 8 bases; unmatched bases: 2. The CDR3 reads CASSDGQGGYTF. The CDR3 DNA sequence: TGTGCCAGCAGTGACGGACAGGGAGGCTACACCTTC.

The J gene is TRBJ1-2, the V gene TRBV9; 10 nucleotides agree with TRBD1. J gave up 3 bases and V 2 bases, and 7 bases lay outside the gene matches. This CDR3 spans 16 amino acids. Germline V gene data show CDR1 as SGDLS and CDR2 as YYNGEE. CDR3 bases: TGTGCCAGCAGCGTGGGACAGGGGTTCTTTGACTATGGCTACACCTTC. It yields the protein CASSVGQGFFDYGYTF.

The CDR3 loop reads CASSPLGGEDTEAFF. The CDR3 region has the DNA TGTGCCAGCTCACCACTGGGAGGGGAGGACACTGAAGCTTTCTTT. J is TRBJ1-1 and V is TRBV18; weak D call: TRBD1 (5 bases). V gave up 1 base and J gave up 3 bases, with 12 bases separating them. CDR3 length: 15 residues. Germline V CDR1 and CDR2: KGHSH, LQKENI.

This clone showed up just once. The chain employs TRBV24-1 and TRBJ2-2, with 8 bases fitting TRBD2. Germline V gene lookup returns CDR1 KGHDR and CDR2 SFDVKD. V shed 6 bases, J shed 6 bases, and the junction held 5 bases outside the gene matches. This CDR3 is built from 14 residues. Here the CDR3 DNA reads TGTGCCACCAGTAGCGGGAGTTTTCCCGGGGAGCTGTTTTTT. Amino acid sequence: CATSSGSFPGELFF.

This chain uses TRBV2 with TRBJ1-2; D remains unclear. The V end was cut by 6 bases, the J end by 0 bases, with 8 bases between. The germline CDR1 and CDR2 sequences are SNHLY and FYNNEI. The CDR3 runs to 13 residues. The CDR3, as DNA: TGTGCCAGCAGCGCACCCCCTAACTATGGCTACACCTTC. Translated: CASSAPPNYGYTF.

The chain is built from TRBV6-5 and TRBJ2-3; weak D call: TRBD2 (6 bases). V shed 7 bases and J shed 10 bases, with 18 bases lying between them. The CDR3 is 13 amino acids. The V gene's germline CDR1 is MNHEY and CDR2 SVGAGI. This chain's CDR3 is CASTNGRGGPQYF. The CDR3 bases are TGTGCCAGCACCAACGGGCGGGGTGGGCCGCAGTATTTT.

This chain links TRBV7-2 with TRBJ1-2; a weak D match, TRBD1 (5 bases). This CDR3 contains 14 residues. The V end was cut by 3 bases, the J end by 1 base, with 9 bases between. Germline V gene sequence: CDR1 SGHTA, CDR2 FQGNSA. The CDR3 DNA reads as TGTGCCAGCAGCTTTGGGACGGGTAACTATGGCTACACCTTC. Protein product: CASSFGTGNYGYTF. The full variable domain, rest sourced from reference TRBV7-2 and TRBJ1-2, is GAGVSQSPSNKVTEKGKDVELRCDPISGHTALYWYRQSLGQGLEFLIYFQGNSAPDKSGLPSDRFSAERTGGSVSTLTIQRTQQEDSAVYLCASSFGTGNYGYTFGSGTRLTVV.

The gene calls are TRBV4-2 and TRBJ2-7, with 11 bases that match TRBD2. Trimming cost V 3 bases and J 9 bases; bases outside gene matches: 22. The CDR3 loop spans 19 amino acids. The germline V gene has CDR1 LGHNA and CDR2 YNFKEQ. Written as DNA, the CDR3 is TGTGCCAGCAGCCAGGACCCCCTAGGGGTTAGCGGGGGGGCTAAAGGGCAGTACTTC. Translated, it gives CASSQDPLGVSGGAKGQYF.

This chain uses TRBV13 with TRBJ2-7; D unresolved. The CDR3 loop spans 13 amino acids. Trimming took off 3 bases at V and 2 bases at J, with 8 bases between the two ends. Germline assignment: CDR1 PRHDT and CDR2 FYEKMQ (reference sequence). CDR3 amino acids: CASSLYGTYEQYF. The CDR3 region has the DNA TGTGCCAGCAGCTTGTACGGAACCTACGAGCAGTACTTC.

This chain connects TRBV7-8 to TRBJ2-4; 11 positions match TRBD2. Germline CDR1 reads SGHVS; CDR2 reads FQNEAQ. V was pared by 5 bases and J by 0 bases, with 24 bases of the junction left unmatched. The length of the CDR3 is 23 residues. DNA of the CDR3: TGTGCCAGCAGCCTCCTGATATTGACTAGCGGGATTTCGGGGAGCTCAGCCAAAAACATTCAGTACTTC. Protein product: CASSLLILTSGISGSSAKNIQYF.

The chain combines TRBV3-1 (or the pseudogene TRBV3-2) with TRBJ1-3, with D possibly being TRBD1 (5 bases). V was pared by 4 bases and J by 4 bases, with 8 bases between. The CDR3 is made up of 13 amino acids. Germline V lookup: CDR1 LGHDT, CDR2 YNNKEL (reference sequence). The CDR3 nucleotides are TGTGCCAGCAGCCCGGGGCGCGGAAACACCATATATTTT. Residues: CASSPGRGNTIYF.

The genes are TRBV5-6 and TRBJ1-2; the match to TRBD1 covers 10 bases. The ends lost 0 bases at V and 5 bases at J; junction bases unmatched: 1. The length of the CDR3 is 14 residues. CDR1 SGHDT and CDR2 YYEEEE come from the germline V gene. This CDR3 reads CASSLGTGGYGYTF. Written as DNA, the CDR3 is TGTGCCAGCAGCTTGGGGACAGGGGGGTATGGCTACACCTTC.

The chain links TRBV29-1 to TRBJ2-1; D not resolved. Germline V gives CDR1 SQVTM, CDR2 ANQGSEA. V was cut by 2 bases and J by 5 bases, with 4 bases left in between. The CDR3 sequence is 11 residues long. CDR3 coding DNA: TGCAGCGTTGAACCGAACAATGAGCAGTTCTTC. Translation: CSVEPNNEQFF.